Each of the 12 T cell receptor beta chains below was sequenced from the same sample in a study of T cell responses to AZD1222 COVID-19 vaccine. Produced via immunoSEQ multiplex PCR; TCRdb's table is partial and in-frame only. In the table there are under 90,000 clones, roughly four fifths of which are singletons. This material consisted of peripheral blood, taken 28 days after the second AZD1222 dose. The receptors come from an adult who received the AZD1222 COVID-19 vaccine.

The chain joins TRBV2 to TRBJ2-7; D is possibly TRBD1 (5 bases). Trimming removed 3 bases at V and 2 bases at J, with 8 bases between. Germline V gene data show CDR1 as SNHLY and CDR2 as FYNNEI. The CDR3 covers 13 residues. Here the CDR3 reads CASSDDSTYEQYF. The CDR3 bases are TGTGCCAGCAGTGACGACAGCACCTACGAGCAGTACTTC.

The chain recombines TRBV5-8 with TRBJ2-3; D possibly matches TRBD1 or TRBD2 (6 bases each). Trimming stripped 0 bases from V and 4 bases from J, with 15 bases between. The CDR3 runs to 16 residues. Per germline, CDR1 SGHTS and CDR2 YDEGEE. As DNA, the CDR3 is TGTGCCAGCAGCTTGGTAGGGGGAGGCCTAGCAGATACGCAGTATTTT. Encoded protein: CASSLVGGGLADTQYF.

This chain links TRBV6-5 with TRBJ1-4; perhaps TRBD1 as D (5 bases). This CDR3 comprises 16 residues. Trimming stripped 0 bases from V and 8 bases from J, with 16 bases between. Germline loops: CDR1 MNHEY, CDR2 SVGAGI. CDR3 nucleotide sequence: TGTGCCAGCAGTTACTCGGGGCAGGGTTCGTGGGAAAAACTGTTTTTT. As protein: CASSYSGQGSWEKLFF.

The chain has TRBV18 and TRBJ2-2; possibly TRBD2 for D (7 bases). Per the germline V gene, CDR1 is KGHSH and CDR2 is LQKENI. The CDR3 loop spans 17 amino acids. V lost 0 bases and J 0 bases, leaving 11 bases between the germline ends. This chain's CDR3 is CASSPPPGGANTGELFF. For the CDR3, the DNA is TGTGCCAGCTCACCACCGCCGGGGGGCGCGAACACCGGGGAGCTGTTTTTT.

CDR3 in amino acids: CSASGDASSTDTQYF. The CDR3 DNA is TGCAGTGCTAGTGGGGACGCGTCTAGCACAGATACGCAGTATTTT. The J gene is TRBJ2-3, the V gene TRBV20-1; D tentatively reads TRBD1 or TRBD2 (5 bases each). Looked up from germline, CDR1 is DFQATT and CDR2 is SNEGSKA (reference sequence). The CDR3 contains 15 residues. V dropped 3 bases and J dropped 0 bases, with 13 bases sitting between them.

CDR3 sequence: CASSAQAGGDTIYF. CDR3 coding DNA: TGTGCCAGCAGCGCCCAGGCAGGGGGAGACACCATATATTTT. The chain recombines TRBV9 with TRBJ1-3; TRBD1 aligns across 7 bases. CDR3 length: 14 residues. Germline loops: CDR1 SGDLS, CDR2 YYNGEE. V lost 3 bases to trimming and J lost 8 bases; unmatched junction nucleotides: 8. The full variable domain, rest sourced from reference TRBV9 and TRBJ1-3, is DSGVTQTPKHLITATGQRVTLRCSPRSGDLSVYWYQQSLDQGLQFLIQYYNGEERAKGNILERFSAQQFPDLHSELNLSSLELGDSALYFCASSAQAGGDTIYFGEGSWLTVV.

This clone occurred once. The genes are TRBV7-2 and TRBJ1-1, with no clear D. This CDR3 contains 13 residues. Germline CDR1 reads SGHTA; CDR2 reads FQGNSA. The V end lost 8 bases, the J end lost 0 bases, and 10 bases lay between the germline ends. DNA of the CDR3: TGTGCCAGCTCGGTAGGGATGAACACTGAAGCTTTCTTT. The encoded protein is CASSVGMNTEAFF.

The gene calls are TRBV5-4 and TRBJ2-1, with D perhaps matching TRBD2 (6 bases). The CDR3 length is 14 residues. From germline, CDR1 is SGHNT and CDR2 YYREEE (reference sequence). V dropped 4 bases and J dropped 7 bases, with 15 bases sitting between them. The CDR3 loop reads CASSRDSTGNEQFF. In nucleotides, the CDR3 is TGTGCCAGCAGCCGGGACTCTACCGGGAATGAGCAGTTCTTC.

The chain recombines TRBV5-4 with TRBJ1-3; TRBD1 might be the D (6 bases). V was shortened by 4 bases and J by 4 bases, with 15 bases between the two germline ends. The CDR3 totals 15 residues. Germline V gives CDR1 SGHNT, CDR2 YYREEE (reference sequence). CDR3 DNA sequence: TGTGCCAGCAGCGAAGGAGGGGGTTTGGGAAACACCATATATTTT. Protein product: CASSEGGGLGNTIYF.

V gene TRBV7-8 combines with J gene TRBJ1-4; unclear D gene. V was shortened by 4 bases and J by 0 bases, with 9 bases between the two germline ends. From germline, CDR1 is SGHVS and CDR2 FQNEAQ. The CDR3 is 15 residues long. CDR3 sequence: CASSSGSATNEKLFF. The CDR3 DNA follows: TGTGCCAGCAGCTCCGGAAGTGCAACTAATGAAAAACTGTTTTTT. The full variable domain, rest sourced from reference TRBV7-8 and TRBJ1-4, is GAGVSQSPRYKVAKRGQDVALRCDPISGHVSLFWYQQALGQGPEFLTYFQNEAQLDKSGLPSDRFFAERPEGSVSTLKIQRTQQEDSAVYLCASSSGSATNEKLFFGSGTQLSVL.

This chain joins TRBV28 and TRBJ2-1; 9 positions agree with TRBD2. CDR1 and CDR2 (germline): MDHEN, SYDVKM. The CDR3 contains 16 residues. V shed 3 bases, J shed 6 bases, and the junction held 9 bases outside the gene matches. CDR3 region: CASSFFGLAGINEQFF. The CDR3 DNA sequence: TGTGCCAGCAGTTTTTTCGGGCTAGCGGGAATCAATGAGCAGTTCTTC.

This sequence joins TRBV28 and TRBJ2-3, with D maybe TRBD2 (5 bases). Germline V CDR1 and CDR2: MDHEN, SYDVKM. This CDR3 is 13 amino acids long. V was clipped by 6 bases and J by 6 bases, with 13 bases between them. The CDR3 region has the DNA TGTGCCAGCAGCCGAGGGCCTAGGGATACGCAGTATTTT. Residues: CASSRGPRDTQYF.